This is a list of T cell receptor beta chains from one sample in a study of cytomegalovirus exposure and HLA in healthy donors. This table comes from immunoSEQ multiplex PCR, and its TCRdb copy is limited to in-frame clones, with some not included. The data contain some 84,000 clones, approximately 91% of them singletons. What was sequenced was PBMCs. These receptors all stem from a man aged 25-45 years in good health and CMV-seronegative. CDR3s include the opening cysteine and the closing phenylalanine or tryptophan. Each record gives: J gene, clone size, D gene, V gene, CDR3 protein, CDR3 DNA. A D gene is named only where the DNA matches it firmly. Clone sizes are given selectively: once, few, many, or a class where the clone is expanded.

J gene: TRBJ2-7
clone size: few
D gene: .
V gene: TRBV4-1
CDR3 protein: CASSQAERTLTYEQYF
CDR3 DNA: TGCGCCAGCAGCCAAGCGGAGCGTACCCTGACCTACGAGCAGTACTTC

J gene: TRBJ2-7
clone size: .
D gene: TRBD1
V gene: TRBV7-2
CDR3 protein: CASSLQGASGEQYF
CDR3 DNA: TGTGCCAGCAGCTTACAGGGGGCCTCGGGCGAGCAGTACTTC

J gene: TRBJ2-3
clone size: .
D gene: TRBD2
V gene: TRBV2
CDR3 protein: CASSQPSGGRDTQYF
CDR3 DNA: TGTGCCAGCAGCCAACCTAGCGGGGGGCGAGATACGCAGTATTTT

J gene: TRBJ1-1
clone size: .
D gene: .
V gene: TRBV7-9
CDR3 protein: CASTVAGSGAAFF
CDR3 DNA: TGTGCCAGCACCGTAGCAGGATCAGGCGCGGCTTTCTTT

J gene: TRBJ2-1
clone size: .
D gene: .
V gene: TRBV11-2
CDR3 protein: CASSLRRASYNEQFF
CDR3 DNA: TGTGCCAGCAGCTTACGCAGGGCCTCCTACAATGAGCAGTTCTTC

J gene: TRBJ1-4
clone size: .
D gene: .
V gene: TRBV5-1
CDR3 protein: CASSPLTGRNEKLFF
CDR3 DNA: TGCGCCAGCAGCCCTCTGACAGGCCGTAATGAAAAACTGTTTTTT

J gene: TRBJ2-5
clone size: .
D gene: .
V gene: TRBV2
CDR3 protein: CASSRQQETQYF
CDR3 DNA: TGTGCCAGCAGTAGACAGCAAGAGACCCAGTACTTC

J gene: TRBJ2-6
clone size: .
D gene: .
V gene: TRBV28
CDR3 protein: CASRGQLSSGANVLTF
CDR3 DNA: TGTGCCAGCAGAGGACAGCTTTCATCGGGGGCCAACGTCCTGACTTTC

J gene: TRBJ2-7
clone size: .
D gene: TRBD2
V gene: TRBV28
CDR3 protein: CASRGLAETYEQYF
CDR3 DNA: TGTGCCAGCCGCGGACTAGCGGAAACTTACGAGCAGTACTTC

J gene: TRBJ1-2
clone size: few
D gene: .
V gene: TRBV28
CDR3 protein: CASSPGQNEGYTF
CDR3 DNA: TGTGCCAGCAGCCCGGGACAAAACGAAGGTTACACCTTC

J gene: TRBJ2-2
clone size: .
D gene: TRBD2
V gene: TRBV11-2
CDR3 protein: CASSSSPGLAGFFIGELFF
CDR3 DNA: TGTGCCAGCAGCTCGTCGCCGGGACTAGCGGGATTTTTTATCGGGGAGCTGTTTTTT

J gene: TRBJ2-3
clone size: once
D gene: TRBD1
V gene: TRBV5-1
CDR3 protein: CASSLGDRVRTDTQYF
CDR3 DNA: TGCGCCAGCAGCTTGGGGGACAGGGTCCGCACAGATACGCAGTATTTT

J gene: TRBJ2-5
clone size: .
D gene: TRBD2
V gene: TRBV5-1
CDR3 protein: CASSFRLAGPQETQYF
CDR3 DNA: TGCGCCAGCAGCTTTAGACTAGCGGGGCCCCAAGAGACCCAGTACTTC

J gene: TRBJ2-3
clone size: .
D gene: .
V gene: TRBV2
CDR3 protein: CASRGSGDTQYF
CDR3 DNA: TGTGCCAGCAGGGGTTCCGGGGATACGCAGTATTTT